This is a list of T cell receptor beta chains from one sample in a study of chemoradiotherapy in HPV16-positive cancers. Only in-frame clones appear in the TCRdb table, and some are missing; sequencing was by immunoSEQ multiplex PCR. This repertoire shows fewer than 25,000 clones, just under 75% found once; its top ten account for 2% to 3%. This material was acquired from a patient who underwent chemoradiotherapy. Every receptor here comes from a human donor with HPV-associated anogenital cancer. CDR3s include the opening cysteine and the closing phenylalanine or tryptophan. Fields, in order: J gene, V gene, D gene, clone size, CDR3 protein, CDR3 DNA. D genes are given only for firm matches. Clone sizes are given selectively: once, few, many, or a class where the clone is expanded.

j_gene: TRBJ1-1; v_gene: TRBV30; d_gene: .; abundance: .; CDR3aa: CAWSLPGRRVTEAFF; CDR3nt: TGTGCCTGGAGCCTACCGGGGAGAAGAGTCACTGAAGCTTTCTTT
j_gene: TRBJ2-3; v_gene: TRBV6-1; d_gene: .; abundance: .; CDR3aa: CASSARGPPDTQYF; CDR3nt: TGTGCCAGCAGTGCCCGCGGACCCCCAGATACGCAGTATTTT
j_gene: TRBJ2-5; v_gene: TRBV5-1; d_gene: .; abundance: .; CDR3aa: CASSYQGVQETQYF; CDR3nt: TGCGCCAGCAGCTATCAGGGTGTCCAAGAGACCCAGTACTTC
j_gene: TRBJ2-7; v_gene: TRBV2; d_gene: .; abundance: few; CDR3aa: CASSEDSGYEQYF; CDR3nt: TGTGCCAGCAGTGAAGATTCCGGGTACGAGCAGTACTTC
j_gene: TRBJ1-3; v_gene: TRBV6-1; d_gene: TRBD1; abundance: .; CDR3aa: CASSLTGGRGNTIYF; CDR3nt: TGTGCCAGCAGTCTTACAGGGGGCAGGGGAAACACCATATATTTT
j_gene: TRBJ2-1; v_gene: TRBV28; d_gene: TRBD1; abundance: once; CDR3aa: CASSLGDRKKSEQFF; CDR3nt: TGTGCCAGCAGTTTAGGGGACAGGAAGAAAAGTGAGCAGTTCTTC
j_gene: TRBJ2-6; v_gene: TRBV5-6; d_gene: .; abundance: .; CDR3aa: CASSLKGGGSGANVLTF; CDR3nt: TGTGCCAGCAGCTTGAAGGGAGGTGGCTCTGGGGCCAACGTCCTGACTTTC
j_gene: TRBJ2-7; v_gene: TRBV9; d_gene: .; abundance: .; CDR3aa: CASSVGTLSYEQYF; CDR3nt: TGTGCCAGCAGCGTAGGGACACTATCCTACGAGCAGTACTTC
j_gene: TRBJ1-5; v_gene: TRBV19; d_gene: TRBD1; abundance: .; CDR3aa: CASSSHQDRAQHF; CDR3nt: TGTGCCAGTAGTTCTCATCAGGACAGGGCCCAGCATTTT
j_gene: TRBJ1-6; v_gene: TRBV9; d_gene: TRBD1; abundance: few; CDR3aa: CASSPRDSNSPLHF; CDR3nt: TGTGCCAGCAGCCCCCGGGACAGTAATTCACCCCTCCACTTT
j_gene: TRBJ1-1; v_gene: TRBV28; d_gene: .; abundance: .; CDR3aa: CASSSFRVGNAEAFF; CDR3nt: TGTGCCAGCAGTTCATTCAGGGTGGGGAACGCTGAAGCTTTCTTT
j_gene: TRBJ2-7; v_gene: TRBV11-2; d_gene: .; abundance: .; CDR3aa: CASSLARVSYEQYF; CDR3nt: TGTGCCAGCAGCTTAGCCAGGGTCTCCTACGAGCAGTACTTC
j_gene: TRBJ1-6; v_gene: TRBV4-3; d_gene: .; abundance: .; CDR3aa: CASSGQAGSPLHF; CDR3nt: TGCGCCAGCAGTGGGCAGGCGGGTTCACCCCTCCACTTT
j_gene: TRBJ2-7; v_gene: TRBV29-1; d_gene: TRBD2; abundance: .; CDR3aa: CSVHQGSGSGLYEQYF; CDR3nt: TGCAGCGTCCACCAGGGGAGCGGGAGTGGCTTGTACGAGCAGTACTTC
j_gene: TRBJ2-5; v_gene: TRBV11-1; d_gene: TRBD1; abundance: .; CDR3aa: CASSYAIDLPGQKTQYF; CDR3nt: TGTGCCAGCAGCTACGCAATAGACTTACCGGGACAGAAGACCCAGTACTTC
j_gene: TRBJ1-1; v_gene: TRBV7-2; d_gene: TRBD1; abundance: .; CDR3aa: CASSQTWTGRTEAFF; CDR3nt: TGTGCCAGCAGCCAAACTTGGACAGGGCGCACTGAAGCTTTCTTT
j_gene: TRBJ1-2; v_gene: TRBV28; d_gene: .; abundance: .; CDR3aa: CASSSGLFGYTF; CDR3nt: TGTGCCAGCAGTTCGGGTTTATTTGGCTACACCTTC
j_gene: TRBJ1-3; v_gene: TRBV25-1; d_gene: TRBD1; abundance: once; CDR3aa: CASSETGTGNTIYF; CDR3nt: TGTGCCAGCAGTGAAACCGGGACAGGGAACACCATATATTTT
j_gene: TRBJ1-1; v_gene: TRBV7-2; d_gene: .; abundance: few; CDR3aa: CASSFTPRVTEAFF; CDR3nt: TGTGCCAGCAGCTTCACTCCGAGGGTTACTGAAGCTTTCTTT
j_gene: TRBJ2-4; v_gene: TRBV29-1; d_gene: .; abundance: once; CDR3aa: CSVRDRAKNIQYF; CDR3nt: TGCAGCGTTAGGGATAGGGCCAAAAACATTCAGTACTTC
j_gene: TRBJ2-1; v_gene: TRBV7-9; d_gene: .; abundance: .; CDR3aa: CASSSVGNEQFF; CDR3nt: TGTGCCAGCAGCTCTGTAGGTAATGAGCAGTTCTTC
j_gene: TRBJ1-1; v_gene: TRBV11-3; d_gene: .; abundance: .; CDR3aa: CASSSDRAEAFF; CDR3nt: TGTGCCAGCAGTTCCGACAGAGCAGAAGCTTTCTTT
j_gene: TRBJ2-7; v_gene: TRBV7-2; d_gene: .; abundance: .; CDR3aa: CASSSRGTDPYEQYF; CDR3nt: TGTGCCAGCAGCTCTCGCGGGACGGATCCCTACGAGCAGTACTTC
j_gene: TRBJ2-7; v_gene: TRBV4-3; d_gene: .; abundance: .; CDR3aa: CASSQDRQVSGEQYF; CDR3nt: TGCGCCAGCAGCCAAGATAGGCAGGTTTCGGGGGAGCAGTACTTC
j_gene: TRBJ1-2; v_gene: TRBV5-4; d_gene: TRBD1; abundance: .; CDR3aa: CASSYGQGYGYTF; CDR3nt: TGTGCCAGCAGCTACGGACAGGGCTATGGCTACACCTTC
j_gene: TRBJ1-2; v_gene: TRBV29-1; d_gene: .; abundance: .; CDR3aa: CSVEVGLSGYTF; CDR3nt: TGCAGCGTTGAAGTAGGGTTGAGCGGCTACACCTTC
j_gene: TRBJ1-4; v_gene: TRBV30; d_gene: .; abundance: .; CDR3aa: CAWTSMGVDEKLFF; CDR3nt: TGTGCCTGGACTTCCATGGGGGTGGATGAAAAACTGTTTTTT
j_gene: TRBJ2-7; v_gene: TRBV28; d_gene: TRBD1; abundance: .; CDR3aa: CASSLGSAGGMNEQYF; CDR3nt: TGTGCCAGCAGTTTAGGTTCAGCAGGGGGCATGAACGAGCAGTACTTC
j_gene: TRBJ2-7; v_gene: TRBV10-3; d_gene: TRBD1; abundance: .; CDR3aa: CAISESTGRYSYEQYF; CDR3nt: TGTGCCATCAGTGAGTCGACAGGGCGATACTCCTACGAGCAGTACTTC
j_gene: TRBJ1-1; v_gene: TRBV28; d_gene: .; abundance: .; CDR3aa: CASPPPGGLSNTEAFF; CDR3nt: TGTGCCAGCCCCCCTCCGGGGGGCCTTTCGAACACTGAAGCTTTCTTT
j_gene: TRBJ2-3; v_gene: TRBV28; d_gene: TRBD2; abundance: .; CDR3aa: CASRGSGRKEIITDTQYF; CDR3nt: TGTGCCAGCAGGGGTAGCGGGAGAAAGGAGATTATAACAGATACGCAGTATTTT
j_gene: TRBJ2-2; v_gene: TRBV7-8; d_gene: TRBD2; abundance: .; CDR3aa: CASSLAPRGGRGTGELFF; CDR3nt: TGTGCCAGCAGCTTAGCCCCACGGGGGGGCCGGGGCACCGGGGAGCTGTTTTTT
j_gene: TRBJ1-6; v_gene: TRBV5-1; d_gene: .; abundance: .; CDR3aa: CASSSTGVPTYNSPLHF; CDR3nt: TGCGCCAGCAGTTCTACAGGCGTACCGACTTATAATTCACCCCTCCACTTT
j_gene: TRBJ1-2; v_gene: TRBV28; d_gene: .; abundance: .; CDR3aa: CASSLRAQSPYYGYTF; CDR3nt: TGTGCCAGCAGTTTAAGGGCCCAGAGCCCCTACTATGGCTACACCTTC
j_gene: TRBJ2-1; v_gene: TRBV11-3; d_gene: .; abundance: .; CDR3aa: CASSLNEGTGLYNEQFF; CDR3nt: TGTGCCAGCAGCTTAAATGAGGGTACGGGGCTCTACAATGAGCAGTTCTTC
j_gene: TRBJ1-2; v_gene: TRBV9; d_gene: TRBD1; abundance: .; CDR3aa: CASSVAGTDYGYTF; CDR3nt: TGTGCCAGCAGCGTAGCCGGGACAGACTATGGCTACACCTTC
j_gene: TRBJ1-2; v_gene: TRBV29-1; d_gene: TRBD1; abundance: few; CDR3aa: CSGGQQGAGYTF; CDR3nt: TGCAGCGGGGGACAACAGGGGGCTGGCTACACCTTC
j_gene: TRBJ1-1; v_gene: TRBV18; d_gene: .; abundance: .; CDR3aa: CASSPRADTEAFF; CDR3nt: TGTGCCAGCTCCCCCAGGGCGGACACTGAAGCTTTCTTT
j_gene: TRBJ1-1; v_gene: TRBV9; d_gene: .; abundance: .; CDR3aa: CASSAPPGVGTEAFF; CDR3nt: TGTGCCAGCAGCGCCCCGCCAGGGGTAGGCACTGAAGCTTTCTTT
j_gene: TRBJ1-1; v_gene: TRBV19; d_gene: .; abundance: few; CDR3aa: CASSPGVNTEAFF; CDR3nt: TGTGCCAGTAGTCCCGGTGTGAACACTGAAGCTTTCTTT
j_gene: TRBJ2-7; v_gene: TRBV28; d_gene: .; abundance: .; CDR3aa: CASSLGGFFRPNYEQYF; CDR3nt: TGTGCCAGCAGTTTAGGGGGTTTTTTTAGGCCCAACTACGAGCAGTACTTC
j_gene: TRBJ2-3; v_gene: TRBV30; d_gene: .; abundance: .; CDR3aa: CAWSVGATDTQYF; CDR3nt: TGTGCCTGGAGTGTAGGAGCGACAGATACGCAGTATTTT
j_gene: TRBJ1-5; v_gene: TRBV6-6; d_gene: .; abundance: .; CDR3aa: CASSRFAGAFQHF; CDR3nt: TGTGCCAGCAGTAGATTTGCCGGGGCCTTTCAGCATTTT
j_gene: TRBJ1-2; v_gene: TRBV28; d_gene: TRBD1; abundance: .; CDR3aa: CASSLSRDSYGYTF; CDR3nt: TGTGCCAGCAGTTTGTCCAGGGACAGCTATGGCTACACCTTC
j_gene: TRBJ1-5; v_gene: TRBV6-1; d_gene: TRBD1; abundance: .; CDR3aa: CASSGTDREGQPQHF; CDR3nt: TGTGCCAGCAGTGGGACCGACAGGGAGGGACAGCCCCAGCATTTT
j_gene: TRBJ2-3; v_gene: TRBV5-1; d_gene: TRBD2; abundance: .; CDR3aa: CASSGGDTQYF; CDR3nt: TGCGCCAGCTCCGGGGGGGATACGCAGTATTTT
j_gene: TRBJ1-5; v_gene: TRBV7-2; d_gene: .; abundance: .; CDR3aa: CASRLGGDSNQPQHF; CDR3nt: TGTGCCAGCAGATTAGGAGGGGACAGCAATCAGCCCCAGCATTTT
j_gene: TRBJ1-1; v_gene: TRBV2; d_gene: .; abundance: .; CDR3aa: CASSEASTVTEAFF; CDR3nt: TGTGCCAGCAGTGAAGCGTCAACAGTCACTGAAGCTTTCTTT
j_gene: TRBJ1-5; v_gene: TRBV6-6; d_gene: .; abundance: .; CDR3aa: CASSPGIGNQPQHF; CDR3nt: TGTGCCAGCAGTCCAGGCATAGGTAATCAGCCCCAGCATTTT
j_gene: TRBJ1-1; v_gene: TRBV28; d_gene: .; abundance: .; CDR3aa: CASSILLGSTEAFF; CDR3nt: TGTGCCAGCAGTATTCTCTTGGGGAGCACTGAAGCTTTCTTT
j_gene: TRBJ1-4; v_gene: TRBV30; d_gene: .; abundance: .; CDR3aa: CACLTKGRIEKLFF; CDR3nt: TGTGCCTGCCTAACGAAGGGAAGGATTGAAAAACTGTTTTTT
j_gene: TRBJ2-1; v_gene: TRBV19; d_gene: TRBD2; abundance: .; CDR3aa: CASSGGTSGARLRNEQFF; CDR3nt: TGTGCCAGTAGCGGGGGGACTAGCGGGGCTCGCCTTCGCAATGAGCAGTTCTTC
j_gene: TRBJ1-1; v_gene: TRBV23-1; d_gene: .; abundance: .; CDR3aa: CASISDLPMNTEAFF; CDR3nt: TGCGCCAGCATCTCTGACCTACCCATGAACACTGAAGCTTTCTTT
j_gene: TRBJ2-7; v_gene: TRBV5-5; d_gene: .; abundance: few; CDR3aa: CASSLGADYEQYF; CDR3nt: TGTGCCAGCAGCTTGGGGGCAGACTACGAGCAGTACTTC
j_gene: TRBJ1-2; v_gene: TRBV7-9; d_gene: TRBD1; abundance: .; CDR3aa: CASSRGGQGFGYTF; CDR3nt: TGTGCCAGCAGCCGTGGGGGACAGGGTTTCGGCTACACCTTC
j_gene: TRBJ1-4; v_gene: TRBV5-8; d_gene: TRBD1; abundance: .; CDR3aa: CASSPGTVPATNEKLFF; CDR3nt: TGTGCCAGCAGCCCTGGGACAGTACCTGCAACTAATGAAAAACTGTTTTTT
j_gene: TRBJ2-7; v_gene: TRBV18; d_gene: TRBD1; abundance: .; CDR3aa: CASSPQQGSEQYF; CDR3nt: TGTGCCAGCTCACCACAACAGGGGTCCGAGCAGTACTTC
j_gene: TRBJ2-5; v_gene: TRBV9; d_gene: .; abundance: .; CDR3aa: CASSVASGSQETQYF; CDR3nt: TGTGCCAGCAGCGTAGCTTCCGGCTCTCAAGAGACCCAGTACTTC
j_gene: TRBJ1-1; v_gene: TRBV28; d_gene: .; abundance: few; CDR3aa: CASSFPIMNTEAFF; CDR3nt: TGTGCCAGCAGTTTCCCCATAATGAACACTGAAGCTTTCTTT